The 6 T cell receptor beta chains given below trace back to one sample, sequenced in a study of blood T cell repertoires in COVID-19. Clones were sequenced by immunoSEQ multiplex PCR, and TCRdb holds only the in-frame ones, with some missing. The sample holds hundreds of thousands of clones, around 82% seen once. Sequenced material: peripheral blood. These receptors originate from a woman between 45 and 65 years old who had recovered from COVID-19.

This clone was observed a single time. The chain combines TRBV18 with TRBJ2-7; maybe TRBD2 (6 bases). This CDR3 spans 16 amino acids. Germline V gene lookup returns CDR1 KGHSH and CDR2 LQKENI. V lost 6 bases to trimming and J lost 0 bases, with 18 bases between them. Here the CDR3 DNA reads TGTGCCAGCTCGCCTGCGGGACCTCCTCTCTCCTACGAGCAGTACTTC. Protein sequence: CASSPAGPPLSYEQYF.

V and J are TRBV7-3 and TRBJ2-6, with D possibly being TRBD2 (7 bases). The CDR3 spans 16 residues. V lost 5 bases and J 0 bases, leaving 11 bases between the germline ends. The germline V gene has CDR1 SGHTA and CDR2 FQGTGA. DNA for the CDR3: TGTGCCAGCAGCCGACGGGGGGCCTCTGGGGCCAACGTCCTGACTTTC. Its protein is CASSRRGASGANVLTF.

V and J are TRBV4-3 and TRBJ2-5, with 9 bases matching TRBD2. This CDR3 spans 15 amino acids. After removal of 2 bases from V and 3 bases from J, the junction contained 4 bases not matched to a gene. From germline, CDR1 is LGHNA and CDR2 YSLEER. CDR3: CASSQPRTSEETQYF. The DNA of the CDR3 is TGCGCCAGCAGCCAACCTCGGACTAGCGAAGAGACCCAGTACTTC.

The chain joins TRBV18 to TRBJ2-3; weak D call: TRBD2 (6 bases). Trimming left V 3 bases short and J 2 bases short, with 9 bases between. Germline CDR1 KGHSH, CDR2 LQKENI. The CDR3 spans 14 residues. This chain's CDR3 is CASSPGLTTDTQYF. Written as DNA, the CDR3 is TGTGCCAGCTCACCGGGACTTACCACAGATACGCAGTATTTT.

V usage is TRBV6-1 and J usage is TRBJ1-5; TRBD1 might be the D (6 bases). Trimming took 2 bases from V and 3 from J, leaving 8 bases between them. Germline V gives CDR1 MNHNS, CDR2 SASEGT. This CDR3 contains 14 residues. CDR3 sequence (DNA): TGTGCCAGCAGTGAAACAGGGCTCAATCAGCCCCAGCATTTT. It encodes CASSETGLNQPQHF.

This clone was counted a few times. This rearrangement joins TRBV6-2 or TRBV6-3 to TRBJ2-5; TRBD2 might be the D (6 bases). CDR1 and CDR2 (germline): MNHEY, SVGEGT. V was shortened by 2 bases and J by 9 bases, with 16 bases between the two germline ends. The CDR3 totals 14 residues. CDR3 in amino acids: CASSYGGDPRAQYF. As DNA, the CDR3 is TGTGCCAGCAGTTACGGCGGGGACCCCCGGGCCCAGTACTTC.